Listed here is a single TCR beta chain. What it binds is unknown. TCRdb's copy holds only in-frame clones and misses some; the assay was immunoSEQ multiplex PCR. The table includes about 94,000 clones, almost 90% detected once. CDR1 is LNHDA, CDR2 SQIVND, per germline (reference sequence). The CDR3 length is 15 residues. Between the trimmed V and J ends, which lost 1 base and 6 bases, there was a span of 15 bases. These data come from a study of T cell responses to AZD1222 COVID-19 vaccine. At the level of the study: Investigators merged groups given second doses at roughly 4 or roughly 12 weeks. Findings and caveats of the study: Repertoire sampling happened only post peak T cell response.

This chain uses TRBV19 with TRBJ1-2; TRBD1 is a possible D gene (5 bases). Sequenced material: peripheral blood, taken on day 0 of AZD1222 vaccination. This receptor was identified in an adult in good health. The CDR3 region has the DNA TGTGCCAGTAGTATAGTTGGGGGATTCACCCATGGCTACACCTTC. Its translation is CASSIVGGFTHGYTF.